Presented here are 19 T cell receptor beta chains from one specimen sequenced in a study of shared clonotypes between healthy human individuals. The data were produced by immunoSEQ multiplex PCR, yet TCRdb's version contains in-frame clones alone and is incomplete. The sample has about 2.5 million clones, 80% to 95% seen once. The sample comprised naive CD4+ T cells from PBMCs. Subset here: CD45RA+ positively selected. These receptors originate from a young man in good health. Some clones in this sample may be carry-over from other donors' samples.

The chain couples TRBV2 to TRBJ2-3; D call uncertain. Trimming cost V 4 bases and J 4 bases, with 9 bases left between them. Germline V CDR1 and CDR2: SNHLY, FYNNEI. CDR3 length equals 13 residues. CDR3 amino acids: CASSAEVADTQYF. The CDR3 DNA reads as TGTGCCAGCAGTGCGGAAGTCGCAGATACGCAGTATTTT.

The gene calls are TRBV5-6 and TRBJ1-1; D unclear. Trimming shortened V by 1 base and J by 1 base, and 8 bases separated the two germline ends. The CDR3 has 14 residues. From germline, CDR1 is SGHDT and CDR2 YYEEEE. CDR3 DNA: TGTGCCAGCAGCTTGAGGGAGGGGAACACTGAAGCTTTCTTT. Translated: CASSLREGNTEAFF.

This clone was picked up one time. The chain is built from TRBV7-9 and TRBJ1-4; D not resolved. The CDR3 is 14 amino acids. In germline, CDR1 is SEHNR, CDR2 FQNEAQ (reference sequence). The V gene lost 5 bases and the J gene lost 4 bases, with 11 bases spanning the gap. The CDR3 nucleotides read TGTGCCAGCAGCCCCCCCCCGAGTAATGAAAAACTGTTTTTT. Amino acids: CASSPPPSNEKLFF.

For this clone: Other DNA sequences in this sample translate to the same CDR3. J is TRBJ2-3 and V is TRBV9, with TRBD1 matching over 7 bases. V was pared by 3 bases and J by 1 base, with 2 bases of the junction left unmatched. The CDR3 runs to 14 residues. Germline-derived CDR1 and CDR2 are SGDLS and YYNGEE. The CDR3 region has the DNA TGTGCCAGCAGCGGTACAGGGGGCACAGATACGCAGTATTTT. Protein product: CASSGTGGTDTQYF.

In this sample, this clone turned up once. The genes are TRBV19 and TRBJ1-2, with 7 bases identical to TRBD1. The germline CDR1 and CDR2 sequences are LNHDA and SQIVND (reference sequence). The CDR3 contains 14 residues. V lost 3 bases and J lost 4; bases outside the gene matches: 5. This CDR3 is CASSMETGFYGYTF. CDR3 nucleotide sequence: TGTGCCAGTAGTATGGAGACAGGGTTCTATGGCTACACCTTC.

This chain links TRBV6-6 with TRBJ2-2, with D tentatively TRBD1 (6 bases). Trimming removed 4 bases from V and 0 bases from J, with 12 bases in between. In germline, CDR1 is MNHNY, CDR2 SVGAGI (reference sequence). This CDR3 is 16 amino acids long. The CDR3 DNA is TGTGCCAGCAGTTCACGACAGGTGACGAACACCGGGGAGCTGTTTTTT. It yields the protein CASSSRQVTNTGELFF.

V is TRBV4-1 and J is TRBJ1-5; possible D gene TRBD1, 5 bases. The V end was cut by 2 bases, the J end by 5 bases, with 16 bases between. Germline V gives CDR1 MGHRA, CDR2 YSYEKL. The CDR3 totals 16 residues. The CDR3 sequence: CASSQPSGTQYQPQHF. The CDR3 DNA reads as TGCGCCAGCAGCCAACCCTCCGGGACCCAGTATCAGCCCCAGCATTTT.

This chain uses TRBV11-2 with TRBJ2-5; a possible D gene is TRBD1 (5 bases). The CDR3 has 14 residues. Germline CDR1 is SGHAT and CDR2 is FQNNGV. Trimming stripped 4 bases from V and 2 bases from J, with 11 bases between. The CDR3 is CASSSLKGQETQYF. CDR3 coding DNA: TGTGCCAGCAGCTCCCTTAAGGGGCAAGAGACCCAGTACTTC.

This clone appeared once. This chain uses TRBV6-6 with TRBJ1-2; no reliable D call. Deletions cut 6 bases from V and 6 bases from J, with 14 bases between. Per the germline V gene, CDR1 is MNHNY and CDR2 is SVGAGI (reference sequence). The CDR3 extends over 13 amino acids. The CDR3 protein is CASRSDPWDGYTF. The CDR3 bases are TGTGCCAGCAGGTCGGACCCTTGGGATGGCTACACCTTC.

The chain links TRBV7-2 to TRBJ1-1, with a possible D match to TRBD1 (6 bases). The CDR3 extends over 13 amino acids. Per germline, CDR1 SGHTA and CDR2 FQGNSA. The germline V and J ends were trimmed by 8 bases and 5 bases, with 15 bases remaining between them. CDR3 sequence reads: CASQQIGGTEAFF. For the CDR3, the DNA is TGTGCCAGCCAGCAAATAGGGGGGACTGAAGCTTTCTTT.

This sequence joins TRBV7-3 and TRBJ2-3; perhaps TRBD1 as D (5 bases). The V end lost 2 bases, the J end lost 6 bases, and 15 bases lay between the germline ends. CDR1 and CDR2 from the germline V gene are SGHTA and FQGTGA. This CDR3 region has 15 residues. CDR3 DNA: TGTGCCAGCAGCTTAGGGGCAGGGATTAGCGATACGCAGTATTTT. Translating it yields CASSLGAGISDTQYF.

The chain couples TRBV5-1 to TRBJ2-5, with D unresolved. The CDR3 consists of 13 residues. CDR1 and CDR2 (germline): SGHRS, YFSETQ. Trimming cost V 2 bases and J 4 bases, with 9 bases left between them. The CDR3 sequence: CASSLSPLETQYF. The CDR3 region has the DNA TGCGCCAGCAGCTTATCCCCTCTAGAGACCCAGTACTTC. Using reference TRBV5-1 and TRBJ2-5 for the parts outside the CDR3, the full variable domain is KAGVTQTPRYLIKTRGQQVTLSCSPISGHRSVSWYQQTPGQGLQFLFEYFSETQRNKGNFPGRFSGRQFSNSRSEMNVSTLELGDSALYLCASSLSPLETQYFGPGTRLLVL.

The genes are TRBV5-6 and TRBJ2-7; the match to TRBD2 covers 11 bases. CDR1 and CDR2 from the germline V gene are SGHDT and YYEEEE. V shed 0 bases and J 12 bases; nucleotides not matched to a gene: 8. This CDR3 comprises 14 residues. CDR3 loop: CASSLGTSGRIGYF. CDR3 sequence (DNA): TGTGCCAGCAGCTTGGGAACTAGCGGGAGAATAGGGTACTTC.

The gene calls are TRBV5-4 and TRBJ2-5; 7 nucleotides agree with TRBD2. With V trimmed by 3 bases and J by 1 base, 6 bases remained unmatched. The germline CDR1 and CDR2 sequences are SGHNT and YYREEE (reference sequence). The CDR3 runs to 15 residues. CDR3 in amino acids: CASSSRTRSQETQYF. CDR3 sequence (DNA): TGTGCCAGCAGCTCAAGGACTAGAAGCCAAGAGACCCAGTACTTC. Full variable domain (rest looked up from reference TRBV5-4 and TRBJ2-5): ETGVTQSPTHLIKTRGQQVTLRCSSQSGHNTVSWYQQALGQGPQFIFQYYREEENGRGNFPPRFSGLQFPNYSSELNVNALELDDSALYLCASSSRTRSQETQYFGPGTRLLVL.

This clone occurred once. This rearrangement joins TRBV7-2 to TRBJ1-1; D may be TRBD1 (5 bases). Trimming stripped 8 bases from V and 4 bases from J, with 17 bases between. CDR1 and CDR2 from the germline V gene are SGHTA and FQGNSA. The CDR3 runs 14 residues. CDR3 DNA: TGTGCCAGCGGGGTGCAGAGGGGTACCACTGAAGCTTTCTTT. Translating it yields CASGVQRGTTEAFF.

V is TRBV28 and J is TRBJ2-3; tentative D call: TRBD1 (5 bases). Germline V CDR1 and CDR2: MDHEN, SYDVKM. The CDR3 is 15 residues long. V lost 8 bases, J lost 4 bases, and 19 bases lay in between. The CDR3 DNA is TGTGCCAGCGCACGCCAGGGCGTAGGGGCAGATACGCAGTATTTT. Encoded protein: CASARQGVGADTQYF.

This sequence joins TRBV18 and TRBJ2-1; weak D call: TRBD2 (6 bases). The germline V and J ends were trimmed by 2 bases and 3 bases, with 11 bases remaining between them. The germline V gene encodes CDR1 KGHSH and CDR2 LQKENI. The length of the CDR3 is 15 residues. This CDR3 is CASSPFPSVYNEQFF. CDR3 in DNA: TGTGCCAGCTCACCATTTCCTAGCGTCTACAATGAGCAGTTCTTC. The whole variable domain, filled in from reference TRBV18 and TRBJ2-1, reads NAGVMQNPRHLVRRRGQEARLRCSPMKGHSHVYWYRQLPEEGLKFMVYLQKENIIDESGMPKERFSAEFPKEGPSILRIQQVVRGDSAAYFCASSPFPSVYNEQFFGPGTRLTVL.

This clone was seen only once. V usage is TRBV18 and J usage is TRBJ1-5, with a possible D match to TRBD1 (6 bases). CDR3 size: 15 residues. V was shortened by 3 bases and J by 7 bases, with 16 bases between the two germline ends. The germline gives CDR1 KGHSH, CDR2 LQKENI. DNA of the CDR3: TGTGCCAGCTCACCGATGCCACAGGGTCGGCAGCCCCAGCATTTT. This codes for CASSPMPQGRQPQHF. The whole variable domain, filled in from reference TRBV18 and TRBJ1-5, reads NAGVMQNPRHLVRRRGQEARLRCSPMKGHSHVYWYRQLPEEGLKFMVYLQKENIIDESGMPKERFSAEFPKEGPSILRIQQVVRGDSAAYFCASSPMPQGRQPQHFGDGTRLSIL.

The V gene is TRBV10-1, the J gene TRBJ1-5; 9 bases match TRBD1. CDR3 length equals 18 residues. The germline V gene encodes CDR1 WNHNN and CDR2 SYGVQD (reference sequence). Trimming took 4 bases from V and 1 from J; bases not matched to a gene: 11. The CDR3 reads CASSVIRTGDRSNQPQHF. CDR3 nucleotides: TGCGCCAGCAGTGTGATTAGGACAGGGGATCGGAGCAATCAGCCCCAGCATTTT.